This TCR beta chain was found in a study of shared clonotypes between healthy human individuals. Across the study: Three plates were used per donor for CD4 naive, three for CD4 memory, two for CD8 naive and one for CD8 memory. General observations from the study: Across subsets, estimated richness was generally greater for naive than for memory populations.

Clones were read by immunoSEQ multiplex PCR, and TCRdb kept only the in-frame ones, dropping some. The sample has about 1,500,000 clones, roughly 96% seen once. Trimming cost V 5 bases and J 5 bases; bases outside gene matches: 4. CDR3 length: 14 amino acids. Germline V gene sequence: CDR1 KGHSH, CDR2 LQKENI. Healthy HIV-negative adults without recent acute infections or vaccinations served as donors. Note on this clone: The antigen remains undetermined.

This TCR was sampled from a man aged 25 to 45 in good health. The sample comprised naive CD4+ T cells sorted from blood. Subset in this sample: CD45RA+ positively selected. The chain recombines TRBV18 with TRBJ1-5, with TRBD1 identical over 9 bases. CDR3 DNA sequence: TGTGCCAGCTCATCACAGGGGGCGGATCAGCCCCAGCATTTT. Its translation: CASSSQGADQPQHF.